These 3 T cell receptor beta chains were sequenced from one sample in a study of T-cell reconstitution after alpha-beta-depleted transplantation in children. TCRbeta library preparation incorporated unique molecular identifiers. Each CDR3 protein is one row after TCRdb ran MiXCR on the PCR reads. The sample lists about 400,000 distinct CDR3 sequences; around 16% were seen once. The sequencing used PBMCs, mostly from graft donor cells, collected 360 days after TCRalphabeta/CD19-depleted stem cell transplant. All receptors derive from a boy younger than two who had a stem cell transplant for Wiskott-Aldrich syndrome, so the T cells may come from the graft donor.

The chain joins TRBV7-2 to TRBJ2-3; TRBD2 matches at 7 bases. Per the germline V gene, CDR1 is SGHTA and CDR2 is FQGNSA. V was clipped by 8 bases and J by 0 bases; unmatched bases: 8. The CDR3 has 15 amino acids. The CDR3 is CASAVHGRSTDTQYF. DNA for the CDR3: TGTGCCAGCGCCGTCCACGGGAGGAGCACAGATACGCAGTATTTT.

This chain connects TRBV9 to TRBJ2-3; possible D gene TRBD2, 5 bases. Trimming pared 4 bases from V and 0 bases from J, leaving 9 bases between. The CDR3 loop spans 14 amino acids. Germline loops: CDR1 SGDLS, CDR2 YYNGEE. CDR3 protein: CASSPEGSTDTQYF. The CDR3 nucleotides read TGTGCCAGCAGCCCTGAGGGTAGCACAGATACGCAGTATTTT.

The chain recombines TRBV5-6 with TRBJ2-1; D is ambiguous. V was shortened by 4 bases and J by 5 bases, with 10 bases between the two germline ends. The germline gives CDR1 SGHDT, CDR2 YYEEEE. The CDR3 loop spans 13 amino acids. CDR3 protein: CASSPDMNNEQFF. DNA of the CDR3: TGTGCCAGCAGCCCCGACATGAACAATGAGCAGTTCTTC.